The rows below give T cell receptor beta chains drawn from one sample of a study of blood T cells in healthy people across ages. TCRdb independently ran MiXCR on the 5' RACE reads; one entry per CDR3 protein. The profile covers around 1.1 million distinct CDR3 sequences, with 30% to 40% appearing a single time and around 13% taken by the ten largest. The sequenced sample was blood. The receptors shown here come from a man younger than 30 in good health. The CDR3 runs from the conserved cysteine through the conserved F or W. The order of the fields is V gene, J gene, clone size, D gene, CDR3 protein, CDR3 DNA. A D gene is named only where the DNA matches it firmly. A clone size is listed for some rows: how often the clone was seen (once, few, many), or a class if it is expanded.

V: TRBV3-1
J: TRBJ2-1
size: NA
D: NA
CDR3: CASSQTRSGNEQFF
DNA: TGTGCCAGCAGCCAGACTAGGAGTGGCAATGAGCAGTTCTTC

V: TRBV6-2/TRBV6-3
J: TRBJ2-3
size: many
D: TRBD2
CDR3: CASSYRSGGSDTQYF
DNA: TGTGCCAGCAGTTACCGTAGCGGGGGATCTGATACGCAGTATTTT

V: TRBV6-1
J: TRBJ2-4
size: NA
D: TRBD2
CDR3: CASSEAGAELYEKYF
DNA: TGTGCCAGCAGTGAGGCGGGAGCAGAATTATACGAGAAGTACTTC

V: TRBV3-1
J: TRBJ1-1
size: NA
D: NA
CDR3: CASSQRDGATEAFF
DNA: TGTGCCAGCAGCCAACGGGATGGAGCCACTGAAGCTTTCTTT

V: TRBV9
J: TRBJ2-1
size: few
D: TRBD1
CDR3: CASSVGDRIAYNEQFF
DNA: TGTGCCAGCAGCGTAGGGGACAGGATAGCTTACAATGAGCAGTTCTTC

V: TRBV7-9
J: TRBJ1-2
size: NA
D: TRBD1
CDR3: CASSFSVDRGYGYTF
DNA: TGTGCCAGCAGCTTTTCAGTAGACAGGGGGTATGGCTACACCTTC

V: TRBV5-1
J: TRBJ1-2
size: few
D: NA
CDR3: CASRLEGGYGYTF
DNA: TGCGCCAGCAGACTCGAAGGGGGCTATGGCTACACCTTC

V: TRBV7-9
J: TRBJ1-4
size: NA
D: TRBD1
CDR3: CASSRTGSYEKLFF
DNA: TGTGCCAGCAGCCGGACAGGGTCATATGAAAAACTGTTTTTT

V: TRBV7-9
J: TRBJ2-3
size: many
D: NA
CDR3: CASSYGTSTSTDTQYF
DNA: TGTGCCAGCAGTTACGGGACTTCAACTAGCACAGATACGCAGTATTTT

V: TRBV7-2
J: TRBJ1-5
size: NA
D: NA
CDR3: CASSFRGGHQPQHF
DNA: TGTGCCAGCAGCTTCCGTGGTGGGCATCAGCCCCAGCATTTT

V: TRBV5-5
J: TRBJ2-1
size: NA
D: NA
CDR3: CASSLGQTSSYNEQFF
DNA: TGTGCCAGCAGCTTGGGACAGACTAGCTCCTACAATGAGCAGTTCTTC

V: TRBV3-1
J: TRBJ1-1
size: NA
D: NA
CDR3: CASSHGWTEAFF
DNA: TGTGCCAGCAGCCACGGGTGGACTGAAGCTTTCTTT

V: TRBV20-1
J: TRBJ1-2
size: NA
D: TRBD1
CDR3: CSASDRAAYGYTF
DNA: TGCAGTGCATCGGACAGGGCGGCCTATGGCTACACCTTC